This T cell receptor (beta chain) was captured by sequencing in a study of PD-L1 blockade in urothelial cancer. This CDR3 has 14 residues. V lost 2 bases, J lost 8 bases, and 11 bases stayed unmatched. Germline CDR1 and CDR2: GTSNPN and SVGIG (reference sequence). TCRdb keeps only in-frame clones here, not all; method: immunoSEQ multiplex PCR. The data show 35,000 to 50,000 clones, approximately 77% seen once. The rearrangement links TRBV30 to TRBJ1-1, with 7 nucleotides matching TRBD1. The sequencing used PBMCs, collected around atezolizumab (anti-PD-L1) treatment. This TCR was sampled from a man between 65 and 85 years old with urothelial cancer. CDR3 nucleotides: TGTGCCTGGAGTACACCATCCCGACAGGGAGAAGCTTTCTTT. It yields the protein CAWSTPSRQGEAFF.